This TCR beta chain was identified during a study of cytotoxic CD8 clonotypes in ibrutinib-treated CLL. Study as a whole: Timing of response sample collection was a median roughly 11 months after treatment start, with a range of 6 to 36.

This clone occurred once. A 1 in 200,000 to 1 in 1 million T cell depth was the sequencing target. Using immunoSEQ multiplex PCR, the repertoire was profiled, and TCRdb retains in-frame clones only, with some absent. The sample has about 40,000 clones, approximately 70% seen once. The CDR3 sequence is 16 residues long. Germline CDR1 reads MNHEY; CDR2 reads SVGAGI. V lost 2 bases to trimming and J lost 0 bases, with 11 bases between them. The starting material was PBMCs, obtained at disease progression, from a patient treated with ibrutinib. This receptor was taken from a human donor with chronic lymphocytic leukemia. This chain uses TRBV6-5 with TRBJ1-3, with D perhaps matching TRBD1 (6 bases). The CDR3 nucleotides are TGTGCCAGCAGTTACACAGGGCCTAGCTCTGGAAACACCATATATTTT. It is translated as CASSYTGPSSGNTIYF.